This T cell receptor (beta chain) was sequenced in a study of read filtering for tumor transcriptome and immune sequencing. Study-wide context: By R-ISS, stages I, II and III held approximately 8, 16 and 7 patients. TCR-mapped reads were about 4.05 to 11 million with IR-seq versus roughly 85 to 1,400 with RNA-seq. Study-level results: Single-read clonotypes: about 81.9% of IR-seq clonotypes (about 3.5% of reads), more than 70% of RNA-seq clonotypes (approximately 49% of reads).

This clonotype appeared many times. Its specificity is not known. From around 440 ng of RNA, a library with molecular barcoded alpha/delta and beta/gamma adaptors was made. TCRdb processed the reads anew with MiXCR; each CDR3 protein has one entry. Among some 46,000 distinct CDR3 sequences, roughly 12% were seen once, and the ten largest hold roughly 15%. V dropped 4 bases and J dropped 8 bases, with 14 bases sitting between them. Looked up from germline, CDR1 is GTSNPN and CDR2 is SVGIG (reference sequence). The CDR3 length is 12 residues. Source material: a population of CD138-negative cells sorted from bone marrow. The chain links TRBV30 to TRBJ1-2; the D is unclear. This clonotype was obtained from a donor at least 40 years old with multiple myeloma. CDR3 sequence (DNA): TGTGCCTGGACCTCTCCCGGGGAGGGCTACACCTTC. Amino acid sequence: CAWTSPGEGYTF.